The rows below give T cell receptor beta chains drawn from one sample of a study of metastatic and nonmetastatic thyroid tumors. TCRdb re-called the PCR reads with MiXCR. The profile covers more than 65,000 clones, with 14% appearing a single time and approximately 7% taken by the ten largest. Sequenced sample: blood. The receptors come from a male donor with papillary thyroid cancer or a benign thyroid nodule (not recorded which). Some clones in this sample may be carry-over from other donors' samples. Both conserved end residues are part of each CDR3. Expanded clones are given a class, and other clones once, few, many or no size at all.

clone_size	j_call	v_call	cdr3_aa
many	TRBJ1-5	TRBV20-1	CSARVGQGAWGNQPQHF
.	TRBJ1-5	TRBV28	CASRPGGLEGHNQPQHF
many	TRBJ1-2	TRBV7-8	CASSLARGYNYGYTF
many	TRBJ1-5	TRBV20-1	CSAIHGTDNQPQHF
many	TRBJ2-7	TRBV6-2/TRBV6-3	CASSYSDRVYEQYF
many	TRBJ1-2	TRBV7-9	CASSFGHTDGYTF
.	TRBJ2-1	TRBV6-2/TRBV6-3	CASRGTGVSDSSSYNEQFF
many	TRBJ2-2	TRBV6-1	CASSEIQVNTGELFF
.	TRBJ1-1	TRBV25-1	CARSLSKRHDTEAFF
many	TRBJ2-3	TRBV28	CASSIAGGPEDTQYF
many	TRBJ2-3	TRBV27	CASRLQDSTDTQYF
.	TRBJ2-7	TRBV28	CASSPRSSVQRNEHYF
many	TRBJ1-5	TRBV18	CASSTIQGSRRPQHF
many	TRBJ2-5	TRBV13	CASSPEPWTSGRVQETQYF
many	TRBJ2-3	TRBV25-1	CASSPEGAALSTDTQYF
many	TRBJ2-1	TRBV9	CASSVALGASGYNEQFF
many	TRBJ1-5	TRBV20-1	CSARDTHRGDQPQHF
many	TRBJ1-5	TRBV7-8	CASSLETPYQRNQPQHF
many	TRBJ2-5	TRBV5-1	CASTGLADQETQYF
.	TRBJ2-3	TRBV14	CASSEVAGGGADTQYF
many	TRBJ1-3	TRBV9	CASSPTSRGGNTIYF